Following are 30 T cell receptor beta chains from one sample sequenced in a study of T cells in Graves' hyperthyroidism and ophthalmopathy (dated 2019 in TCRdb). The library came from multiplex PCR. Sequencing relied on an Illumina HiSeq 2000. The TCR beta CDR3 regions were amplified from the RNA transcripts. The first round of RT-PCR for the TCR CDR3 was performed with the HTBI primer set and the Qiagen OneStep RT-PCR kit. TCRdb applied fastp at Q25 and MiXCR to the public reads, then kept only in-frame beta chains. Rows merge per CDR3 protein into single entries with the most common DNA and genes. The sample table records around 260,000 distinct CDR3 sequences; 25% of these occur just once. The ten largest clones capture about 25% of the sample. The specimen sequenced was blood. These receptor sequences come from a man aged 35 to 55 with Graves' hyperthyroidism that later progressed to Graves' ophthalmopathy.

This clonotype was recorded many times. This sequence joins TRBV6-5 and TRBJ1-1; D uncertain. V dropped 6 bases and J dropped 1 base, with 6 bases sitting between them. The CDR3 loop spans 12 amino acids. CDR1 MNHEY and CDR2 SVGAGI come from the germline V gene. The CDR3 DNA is TGTGCCAGCAGGGCGAGGAACACTGAAGCTTTCTTT. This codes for CASRARNTEAFF.

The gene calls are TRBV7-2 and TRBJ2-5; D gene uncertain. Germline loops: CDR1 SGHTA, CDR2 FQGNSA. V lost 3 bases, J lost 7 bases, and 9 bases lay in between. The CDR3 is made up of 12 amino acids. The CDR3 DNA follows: TGTGCCAGCAGCTTTTGGGTGGTGACCCAGTACTTC. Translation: CASSFWVVTQYF.

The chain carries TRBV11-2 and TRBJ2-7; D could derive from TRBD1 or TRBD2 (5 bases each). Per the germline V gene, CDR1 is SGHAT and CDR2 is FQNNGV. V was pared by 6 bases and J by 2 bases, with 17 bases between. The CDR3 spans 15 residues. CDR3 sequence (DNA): TGTGCCAGCAGTTCACCCGGGACGGTAACCTACGAGCAGTACTTC. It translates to CASSSPGTVTYEQYF.

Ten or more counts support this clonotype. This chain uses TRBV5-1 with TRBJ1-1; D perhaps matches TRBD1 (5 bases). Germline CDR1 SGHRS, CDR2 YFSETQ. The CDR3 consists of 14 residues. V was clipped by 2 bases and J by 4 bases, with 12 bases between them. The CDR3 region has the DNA TGCGCCAGCAGCTTCGGGGGAGATGTCACTGAAGCTTTCTTT. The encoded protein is CASSFGGDVTEAFF.

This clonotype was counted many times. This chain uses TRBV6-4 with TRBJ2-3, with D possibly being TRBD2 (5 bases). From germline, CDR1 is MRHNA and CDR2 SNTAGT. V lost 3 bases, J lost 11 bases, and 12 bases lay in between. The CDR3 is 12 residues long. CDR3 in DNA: TGTGCCAGCAGTGATACGGAGGACCGGCAGTATTTT. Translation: CASSDTEDRQYF.

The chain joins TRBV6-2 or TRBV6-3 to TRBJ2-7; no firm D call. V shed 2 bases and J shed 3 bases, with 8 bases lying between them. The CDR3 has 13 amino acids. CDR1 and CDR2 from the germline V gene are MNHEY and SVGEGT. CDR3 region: CASSYKRDYEQYF. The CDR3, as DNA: TGTGCCAGCAGTTACAAACGAGACTACGAGCAGTACTTC.

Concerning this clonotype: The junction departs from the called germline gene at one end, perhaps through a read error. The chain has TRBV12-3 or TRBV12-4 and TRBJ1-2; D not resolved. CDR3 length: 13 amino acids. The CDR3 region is CASSLGRSYGYIF. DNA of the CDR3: TGTGCCAGCAGCCTTGGACGGAGCTATGGCTACATCTTC.

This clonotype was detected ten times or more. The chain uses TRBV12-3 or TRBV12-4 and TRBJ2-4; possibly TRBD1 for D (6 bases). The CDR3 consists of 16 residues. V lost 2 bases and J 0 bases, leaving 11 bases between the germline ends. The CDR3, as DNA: TGTGCCAGCAGTTTAAAGGACAGTCTAGCCAAAAACATTCAGTACTTC. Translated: CASSLKDSLAKNIQYF.

For the CDR3, the DNA is TGTGCCAGCAGCTTAGACCGCAATTCCTACGAGCAGTACTTC. Its translation: CASSLDRNSYEQYF. The V gene is TRBV7-2, the J gene TRBJ2-7; D not resolved. CDR1 is SGHTA and CDR2 is FQGNSA in the germline V gene. The V end was cut by 1 base, the J end by 1 base, with 8 bases between. This CDR3 has 14 residues.

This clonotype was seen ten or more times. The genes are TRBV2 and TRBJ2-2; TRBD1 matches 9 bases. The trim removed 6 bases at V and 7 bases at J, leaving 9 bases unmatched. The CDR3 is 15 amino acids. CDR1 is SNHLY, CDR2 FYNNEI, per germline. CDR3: CASRVEQGAGGELFF. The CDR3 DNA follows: TGTGCCAGCAGGGTTGAACAGGGGGCAGGCGGGGAGCTGTTTTTT.

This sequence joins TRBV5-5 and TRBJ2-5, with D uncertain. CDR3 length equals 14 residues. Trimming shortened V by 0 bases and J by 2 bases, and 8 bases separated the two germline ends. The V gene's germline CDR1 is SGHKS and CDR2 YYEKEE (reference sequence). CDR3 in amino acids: CASSLVARQETQYF. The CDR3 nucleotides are TGTGCCAGCAGCTTGGTTGCGCGGCAAGAGACCCAGTACTTC.

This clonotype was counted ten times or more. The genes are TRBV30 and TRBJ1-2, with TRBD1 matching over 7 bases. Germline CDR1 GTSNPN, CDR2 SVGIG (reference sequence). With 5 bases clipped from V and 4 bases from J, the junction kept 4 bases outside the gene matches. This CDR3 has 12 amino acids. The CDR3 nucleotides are TGTGCCTGGGCAGGGACAGTCTATGGCTACACCTTC. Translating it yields CAWAGTVYGYTF.

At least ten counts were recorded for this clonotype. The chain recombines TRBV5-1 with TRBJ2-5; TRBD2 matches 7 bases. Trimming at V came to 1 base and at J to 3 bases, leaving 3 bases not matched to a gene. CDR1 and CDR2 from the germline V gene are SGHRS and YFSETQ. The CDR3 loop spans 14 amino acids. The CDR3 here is CASSLSGGEETQYF. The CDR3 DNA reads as TGCGCCAGCAGCTTGTCGGGGGGAGAAGAGACCCAGTACTTC. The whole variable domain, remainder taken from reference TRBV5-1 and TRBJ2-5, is KAGVTQTPRYLIKTRGQQVTLSCSPISGHRSVSWYQQTPGQGLQFLFEYFSETQRNKGNFPGRFSGRQFSNSRSEMNVSTLELGDSALYLCASSLSGGEETQYFGPGTRLLVL.

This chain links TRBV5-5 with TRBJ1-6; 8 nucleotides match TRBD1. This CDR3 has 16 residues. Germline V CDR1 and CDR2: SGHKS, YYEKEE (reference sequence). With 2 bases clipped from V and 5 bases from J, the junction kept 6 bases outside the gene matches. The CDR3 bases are TGTGCCAGCAGCTTTGGAGGACAGGGACATAATTCACCCCTCCACTTT. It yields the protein CASSFGGQGHNSPLHF.

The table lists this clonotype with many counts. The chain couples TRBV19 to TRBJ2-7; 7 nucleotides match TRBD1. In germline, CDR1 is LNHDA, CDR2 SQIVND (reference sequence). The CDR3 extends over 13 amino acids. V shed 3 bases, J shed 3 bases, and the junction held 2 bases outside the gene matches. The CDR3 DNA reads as TGTGCCAGTAGTATGCGACAGGGCTACGAGCAGTACTTC. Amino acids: CASSMRQGYEQYF.

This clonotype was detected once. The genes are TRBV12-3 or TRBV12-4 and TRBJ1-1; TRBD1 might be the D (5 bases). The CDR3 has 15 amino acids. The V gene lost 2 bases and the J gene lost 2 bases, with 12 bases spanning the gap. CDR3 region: CASSLIGDLNTEAFF. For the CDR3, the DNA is TGTGCCAGCAGTTTAATAGGGGACTTAAACACTGAAGCTTTCTTT.

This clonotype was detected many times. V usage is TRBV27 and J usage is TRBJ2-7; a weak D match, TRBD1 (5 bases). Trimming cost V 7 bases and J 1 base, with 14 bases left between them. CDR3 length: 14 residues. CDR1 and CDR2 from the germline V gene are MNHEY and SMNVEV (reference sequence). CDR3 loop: CASTPWGGSYEQYF. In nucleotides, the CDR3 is TGTGCCAGCACTCCATGGGGCGGATCCTACGAGCAGTACTTC.

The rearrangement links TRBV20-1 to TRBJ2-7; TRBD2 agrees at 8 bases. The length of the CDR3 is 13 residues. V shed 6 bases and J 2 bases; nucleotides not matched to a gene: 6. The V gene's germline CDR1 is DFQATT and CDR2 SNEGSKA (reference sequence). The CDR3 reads CSATGGDPYEQYF. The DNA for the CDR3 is TGCAGTGCGACCGGGGGGGACCCCTACGAGCAGTACTTC.

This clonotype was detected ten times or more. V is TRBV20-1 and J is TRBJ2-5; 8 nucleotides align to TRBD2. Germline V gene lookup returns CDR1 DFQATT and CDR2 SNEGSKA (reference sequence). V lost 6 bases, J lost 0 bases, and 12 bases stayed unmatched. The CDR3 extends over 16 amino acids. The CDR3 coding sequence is TGCAGTGCAAGCAGTTCCGGGACTAGGAACCAAGAGACCCAGTACTTC. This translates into CSASSSGTRNQETQYF.

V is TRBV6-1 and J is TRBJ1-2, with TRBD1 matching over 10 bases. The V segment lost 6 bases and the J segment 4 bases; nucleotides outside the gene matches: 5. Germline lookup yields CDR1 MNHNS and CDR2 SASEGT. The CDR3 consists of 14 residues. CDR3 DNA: TGTGCCAGCAGAGACAGGGGGCAGGGCTATGGCTACACCTTC. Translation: CASRDRGQGYGYTF.

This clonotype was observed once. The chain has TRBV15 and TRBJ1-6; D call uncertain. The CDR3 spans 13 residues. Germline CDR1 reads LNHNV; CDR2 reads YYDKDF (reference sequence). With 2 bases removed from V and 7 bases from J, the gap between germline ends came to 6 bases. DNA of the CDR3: TGTGCCACCAGCAGAAGGGCCAATTCACCCCTCCACTTT. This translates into CATSRRANSPLHF.

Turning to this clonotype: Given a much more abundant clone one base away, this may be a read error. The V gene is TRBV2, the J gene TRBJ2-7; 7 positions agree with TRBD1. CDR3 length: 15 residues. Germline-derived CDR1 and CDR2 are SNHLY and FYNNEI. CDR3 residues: CASTRGRSAGYDQYF. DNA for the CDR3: TGTGCCAGCACGAGGGGGCGGTCGGCCGGGTACGATCAGTACTTC.

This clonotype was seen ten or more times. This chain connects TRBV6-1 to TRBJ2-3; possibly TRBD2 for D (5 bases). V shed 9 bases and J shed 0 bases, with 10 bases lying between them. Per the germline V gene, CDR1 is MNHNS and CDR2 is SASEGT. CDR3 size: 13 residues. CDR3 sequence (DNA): TGTGCCAGGGGCGGGCCTAGCACAGATACGCAGTATTTT. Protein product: CARGGPSTDTQYF.

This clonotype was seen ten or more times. The chain's CDR3 is CSATEGAYSNQPQHF. CDR3 DNA: TGCAGCGCCACTGAGGGGGCCTATAGCAATCAGCCCCAGCATTTT. The V call is TRBV29-1, the J call TRBJ1-5; 7 nucleotides line up with TRBD1. V lost 7 bases and J lost 0; bases outside the gene matches: 9. The CDR3 covers 15 residues. CDR1 is SQVTM and CDR2 is ANQGSEA in the germline V gene. The variable domain in full, completed from reference TRBV29-1 and TRBJ1-5, reads SAVISQKPSRDICQRGTSLTIQCQVDSQVTMMFWYRQQPGQSLTLIATANQGSEATYESGFVIDKFPISRPNLTFSTLTVSNMSPEDSSIYLCSATEGAYSNQPQHFGDGTRLSIL.

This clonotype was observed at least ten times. The CDR3, as DNA: TGTGCCAGCAGTTACTCTGGACAGGAGGATGGCTACACCTTC. This sequence encodes CASSYSGQEDGYTF. The J gene is TRBJ1-2, the V gene TRBV6-2 or TRBV6-3, with TRBD1 matching over 7 bases. Germline V gene data show CDR1 as MNHEY and CDR2 as SVGEGT. The length of the CDR3 is 14 residues. The junction had 4 bases not matched to a gene; V was cut back by 0 bases and J by 6 bases.

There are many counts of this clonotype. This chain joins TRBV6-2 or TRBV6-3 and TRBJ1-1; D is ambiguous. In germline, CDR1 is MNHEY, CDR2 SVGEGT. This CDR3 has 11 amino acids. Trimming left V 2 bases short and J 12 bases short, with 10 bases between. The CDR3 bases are TGTGCCAGCAGTTACAGGAGGTGGACTTTCTTT. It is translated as CASSYRRWTFF.

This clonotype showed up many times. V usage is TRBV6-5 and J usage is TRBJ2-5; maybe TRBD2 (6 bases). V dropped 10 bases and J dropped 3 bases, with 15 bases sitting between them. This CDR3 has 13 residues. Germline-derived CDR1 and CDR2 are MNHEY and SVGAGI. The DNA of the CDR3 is TGTGCCACAAGGCTAGCGCCGGAAGAGACCCAGTACTTC. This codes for CATRLAPEETQYF.

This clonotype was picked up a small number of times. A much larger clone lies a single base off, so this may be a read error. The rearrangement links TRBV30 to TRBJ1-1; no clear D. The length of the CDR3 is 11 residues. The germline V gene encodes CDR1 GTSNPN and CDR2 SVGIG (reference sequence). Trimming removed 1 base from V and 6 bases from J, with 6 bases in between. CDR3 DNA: TGTGCCTGGAGTGCCAACGCTGAAGCTTTCTTT. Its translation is CAWSANAEAFF. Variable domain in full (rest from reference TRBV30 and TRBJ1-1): SQTIHQWPATLVQPVGSPLSLECTVEGTSNPNLYWYRQAAGRGLQLLFYSVGIGQISSEVPQNLSASRPQDRQFILSSKKLLLSDSGFYLCAWSANAEAFFGQGTRLTVV.

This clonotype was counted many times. This CDR3 reads CASSAGRQNTEAFF. CDR3 coding DNA: TGCGCCAGCAGCGCGGGACGGCAGAACACTGAAGCTTTCTTT. V is TRBV5-1 and J is TRBJ1-1; possible D gene TRBD1, 5 bases. The CDR3 runs to 14 residues. Per the germline V gene, CDR1 is SGHRS and CDR2 is YFSETQ. Trimming took off 4 bases at V and 1 base at J, with 11 bases between the two ends.

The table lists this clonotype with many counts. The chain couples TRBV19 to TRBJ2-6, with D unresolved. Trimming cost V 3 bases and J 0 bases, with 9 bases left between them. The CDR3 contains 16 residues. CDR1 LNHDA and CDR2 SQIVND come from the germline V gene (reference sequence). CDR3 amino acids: CASSMSASSGANVLTF. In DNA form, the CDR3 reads TGTGCCAGTAGTATGAGCGCCTCCTCTGGGGCCAACGTCCTGACTTTC.